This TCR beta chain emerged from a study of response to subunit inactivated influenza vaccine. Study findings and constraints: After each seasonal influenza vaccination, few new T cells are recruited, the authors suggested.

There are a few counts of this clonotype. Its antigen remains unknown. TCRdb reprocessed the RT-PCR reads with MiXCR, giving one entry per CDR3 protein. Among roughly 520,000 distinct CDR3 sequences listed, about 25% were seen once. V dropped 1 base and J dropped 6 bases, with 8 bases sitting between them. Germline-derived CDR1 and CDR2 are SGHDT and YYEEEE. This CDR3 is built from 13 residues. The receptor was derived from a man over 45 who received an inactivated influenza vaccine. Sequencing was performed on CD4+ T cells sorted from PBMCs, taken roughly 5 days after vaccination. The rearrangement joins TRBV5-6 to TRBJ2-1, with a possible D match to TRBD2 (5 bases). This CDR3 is CASSLSGPNEQFF. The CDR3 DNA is TGTGCCAGCAGCTTGAGCGGACCCAATGAGCAGTTCTTC.